This TCR beta chain is drawn from a study of blood T cell repertoires in COVID-19. Looking at the study overall: Sources were T cells, B-cell-depleted T cells, or PBMCs; the material itself was cDNA or gDNA.

The germline gives CDR1 MDHEN, CDR2 SYDVKM. Trimming at V came to 7 bases and at J to 6 bases, leaving 5 bases not matched to a gene. This CDR3 comprises 13 residues. Individuals drawn from approximately 26 US areas were about 18 to 100 years old. As handled by the study authors: From reference gene primer amplification, estimates of nucleated cell counts were derived. Clones were sequenced by immunoSEQ multiplex PCR, and TCRdb holds only the in-frame ones, with some missing. The V and J calls and clone size come from that table; D and trimming were worked out from the DNA. The sample holds 200,000 to 300,000 clones; roughly 80% are singletons and the top ten take about 3.8%.

Material: PBMCs or T cells enriched from blood (not recorded which). This TCR was recovered from a woman in her 40s who had been exposed to COVID-19. This chain connects TRBV28 to TRBJ2-1; TRBD2 agrees at 8 bases. CDR3 in DNA: TGTGCCAGCACCGGACTAGCACCCAATGAGCAGTTCTTC. Encoded protein: CASTGLAPNEQFF.